This T cell receptor (beta chain) originates from a study of memory CD4+ T cells and cytomegalovirus serostatus. In the study overall: This sample comes from healthy Belgian adults, 8 to 10 CMV seropositive, 24 seronegative.

Clones were sequenced by immunoSEQ multiplex PCR, and TCRdb holds only the in-frame ones, with some missing. The sample lists under 80,000 clones, around 83% occurring once. Single viable CD3+CD4+CD8-CD45RO+ cells were sorted as the memory CD4+ T cells. The CDR3 totals 16 residues. J was trimmed by 4 bases and V by 4 bases; bases with no gene match: 9. The germline V gene encodes CDR1 SGHNT and CDR2 YYREEE (reference sequence). V usage is TRBV5-4 and J usage is TRBJ1-2; the match to TRBD1 covers 11 bases. The specimen sequenced was memory CD4+ T cells from blood. This TCR came from an adult in good health and CMV-seronegative. The CDR3 region is CASSPTRDRGIYGYTF. DNA of the CDR3: TGTGCCAGCAGCCCCACCCGGGACAGGGGGATCTATGGCTACACCTTC.